Each of the 4 T cell receptor beta chains below was sequenced from the same sample in a study of T cell changes during pregnancy in multiple sclerosis. Measured with immunoSEQ multiplex PCR; TCRdb has only the in-frame clones, and not every one. Of about 44,000 clones in the sample, 92% were seen once. Sequencing was performed on peripheral blood. These receptors all stem from a female donor with multiple sclerosis, enrolled in a pregnancy study.

V usage is TRBV11-3 and J usage is TRBJ2-1; 8 bases agree with TRBD2. With V trimmed by 1 base and J by 4 bases, 6 bases remained unmatched. This CDR3 has 16 residues. Per the germline V gene, CDR1 is SGHNT and CDR2 is YENEEA. The CDR3 coding sequence is TGTGCCAGCAGCTTAGGACGAGCGGGAGTATACAATGAGCAGTTCTTC. This gives the protein CASSLGRAGVYNEQFF.

This CDR3 reads CASSRQGGVEAFF. The CDR3 region has the DNA TGTGCCAGCAGTAGACAGGGGGGAGTTGAAGCTTTCTTT. The gene calls are TRBV6-1 and TRBJ1-1; TRBD1 matches at 9 bases. With V trimmed by 5 bases and J by 7 bases, 5 bases remained unmatched. Germline V gene lookup returns CDR1 MNHNS and CDR2 SASEGT. CDR3 length: 13 amino acids.

The chain recombines TRBV11-2 with TRBJ1-5; tentative D call: TRBD1 (5 bases). Trimming took 5 bases from V and 6 from J, leaving 11 bases between them. Germline V gene sequence: CDR1 SGHAT, CDR2 FQNNGV. There are 13 residues in the CDR3. In DNA, the CDR3 is TGTGCCAGCAGCCCCGGCGGGGCTCAGCCCCAGCATTTT. Protein: CASSPGGAQPQHF.

The rearrangement uses TRBV7-6 and TRBJ2-5; D is undetermined. Trimming removed 1 base from V and 4 bases from J, with 4 bases in between. Germline CDR1 and CDR2: SGHVS and FNYEAQ. The CDR3 is made up of 12 amino acids. The chain's CDR3 is CASSLVRETQYF. CDR3 in DNA: TGTGCCAGCAGCTTAGTGAGAGAGACCCAGTACTTC.